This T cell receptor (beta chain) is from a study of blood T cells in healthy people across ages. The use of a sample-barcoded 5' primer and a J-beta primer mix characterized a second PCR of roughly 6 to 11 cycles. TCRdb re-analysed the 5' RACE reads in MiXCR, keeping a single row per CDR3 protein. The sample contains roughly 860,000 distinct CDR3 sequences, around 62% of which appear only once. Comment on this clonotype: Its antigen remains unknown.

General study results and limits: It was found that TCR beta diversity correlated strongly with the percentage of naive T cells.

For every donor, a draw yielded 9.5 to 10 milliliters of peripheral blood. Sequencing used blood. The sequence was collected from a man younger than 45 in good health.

The CDR3 nucleotides read TGTGCCTTCTGGGGACGTCCTTTGTCCTACAATGAGCAGTACTTC. Its protein is CAFWGRPLSYNEQYF. The rearrangement joins TRBV27 to TRBJ2-7; perhaps D is TRBD1 or TRBD2 (5 bases each). From germline, CDR1 is MNHEY and CDR2 SMNVEV (reference sequence). The CDR3 loop spans 15 amino acids. V shed 11 bases and J shed 7 bases, with 27 bases lying between them.